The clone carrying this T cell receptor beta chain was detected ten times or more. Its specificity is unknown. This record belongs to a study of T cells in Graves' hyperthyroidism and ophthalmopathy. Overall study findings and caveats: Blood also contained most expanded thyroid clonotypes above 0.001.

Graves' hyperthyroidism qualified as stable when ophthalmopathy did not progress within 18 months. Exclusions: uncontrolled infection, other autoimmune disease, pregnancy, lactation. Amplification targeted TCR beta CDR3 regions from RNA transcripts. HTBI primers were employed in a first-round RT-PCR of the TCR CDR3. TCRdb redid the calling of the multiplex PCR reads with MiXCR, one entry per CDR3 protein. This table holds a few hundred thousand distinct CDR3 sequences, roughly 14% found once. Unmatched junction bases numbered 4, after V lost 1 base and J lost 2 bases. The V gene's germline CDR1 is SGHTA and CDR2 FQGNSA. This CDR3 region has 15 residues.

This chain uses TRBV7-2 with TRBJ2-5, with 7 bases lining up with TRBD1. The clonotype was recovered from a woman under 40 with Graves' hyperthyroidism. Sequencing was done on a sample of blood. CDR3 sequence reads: CASSLEGRGQETQYF. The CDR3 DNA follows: TGTGCCAGCAGCTTAGAGGGCAGGGGGCAAGAGACCCAGTACTTC. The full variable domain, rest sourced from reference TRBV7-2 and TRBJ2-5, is GAGVSQSPSNKVTEKGKDVELRCDPISGHTALYWYRQSLGQGLEFLIYFQGNSAPDKSGLPSDRFSAERTGGSVSTLTIQRTQQEDSAVYLCASSLEGRGQETQYFGPGTRLLVL.